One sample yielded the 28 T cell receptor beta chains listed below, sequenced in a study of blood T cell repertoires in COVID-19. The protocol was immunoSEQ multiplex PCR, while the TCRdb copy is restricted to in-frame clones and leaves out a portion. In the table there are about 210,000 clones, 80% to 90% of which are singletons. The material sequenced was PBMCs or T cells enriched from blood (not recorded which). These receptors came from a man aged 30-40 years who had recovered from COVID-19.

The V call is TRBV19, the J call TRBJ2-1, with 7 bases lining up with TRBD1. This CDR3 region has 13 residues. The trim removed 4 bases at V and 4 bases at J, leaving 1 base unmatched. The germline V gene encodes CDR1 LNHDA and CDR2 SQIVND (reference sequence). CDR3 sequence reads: CASSTDRYNEQFF. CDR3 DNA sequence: TGTGCCAGTAGTACGGACAGGTACAATGAGCAGTTCTTC.

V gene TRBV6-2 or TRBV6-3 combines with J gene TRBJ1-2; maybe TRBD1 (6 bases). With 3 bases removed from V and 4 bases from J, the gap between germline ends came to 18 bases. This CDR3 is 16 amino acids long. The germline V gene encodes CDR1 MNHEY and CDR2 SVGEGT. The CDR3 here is CASSYDRSQLGYGYTF. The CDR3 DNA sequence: TGTGCCAGCAGTTATGACAGGTCCCAACTCGGCTATGGCTACACCTTC.

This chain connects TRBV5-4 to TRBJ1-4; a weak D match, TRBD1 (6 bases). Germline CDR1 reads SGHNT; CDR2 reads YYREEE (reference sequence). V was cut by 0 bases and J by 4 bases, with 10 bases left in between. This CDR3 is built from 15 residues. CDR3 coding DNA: TGTGCCAGCAGCTTGGGGGGGCTGGTTAATGAAAAACTGTTTTTT. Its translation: CASSLGGLVNEKLFF.

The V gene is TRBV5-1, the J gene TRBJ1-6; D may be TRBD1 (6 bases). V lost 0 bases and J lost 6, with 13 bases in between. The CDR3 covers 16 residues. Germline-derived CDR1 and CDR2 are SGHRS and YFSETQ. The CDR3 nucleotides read TGCGCCAGCAGCTTGGAGGGTAGGGGGATTAATTCACCCCTCCACTTT. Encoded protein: CASSLEGRGINSPLHF.

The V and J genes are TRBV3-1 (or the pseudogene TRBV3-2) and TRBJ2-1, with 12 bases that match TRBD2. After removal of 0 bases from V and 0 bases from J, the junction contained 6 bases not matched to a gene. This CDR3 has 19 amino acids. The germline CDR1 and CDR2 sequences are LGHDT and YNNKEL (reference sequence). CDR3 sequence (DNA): TGTGCCAGCAGCCAAGATCTAGCGGGAGGGCCGAGCTCCTACAATGAGCAGTTCTTC. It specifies CASSQDLAGGPSSYNEQFF.

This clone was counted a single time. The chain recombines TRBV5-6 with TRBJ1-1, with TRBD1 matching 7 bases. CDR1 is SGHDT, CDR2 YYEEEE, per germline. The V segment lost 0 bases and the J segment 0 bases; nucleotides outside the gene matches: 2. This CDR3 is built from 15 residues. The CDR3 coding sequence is TGTGCCAGCAGCTTGGGCGACAGGGTGAACACTGAAGCTTTCTTT. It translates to CASSLGDRVNTEAFF.

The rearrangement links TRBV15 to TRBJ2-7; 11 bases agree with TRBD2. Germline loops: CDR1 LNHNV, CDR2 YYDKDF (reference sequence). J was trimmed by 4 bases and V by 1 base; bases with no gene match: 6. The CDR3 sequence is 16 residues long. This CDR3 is CATSRAWPSGGYEQYF. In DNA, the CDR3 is TGTGCCACCAGCAGAGCTTGGCCTAGCGGGGGGTACGAGCAGTACTTC.

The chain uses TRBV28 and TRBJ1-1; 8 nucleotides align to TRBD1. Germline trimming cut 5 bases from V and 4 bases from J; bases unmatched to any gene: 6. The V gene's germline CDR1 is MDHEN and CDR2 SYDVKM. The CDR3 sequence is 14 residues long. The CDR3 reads CASSPQGAGTEAFF. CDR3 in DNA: TGTGCCAGCAGTCCTCAGGGGGCGGGCACTGAAGCTTTCTTT.

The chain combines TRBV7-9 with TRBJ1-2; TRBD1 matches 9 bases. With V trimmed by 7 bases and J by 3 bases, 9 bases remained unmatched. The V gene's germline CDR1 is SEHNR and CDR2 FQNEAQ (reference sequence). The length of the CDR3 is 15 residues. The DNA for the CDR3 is TGTGCCAGCATCGTTTCTGGGGACAGGGACTATGGCTACACCTTC. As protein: CASIVSGDRDYGYTF.

The CDR3 is CASRSSDRENEKLFF. The CDR3 DNA sequence: TGTGCCAGCAGATCCTCCGACCGGGAAAATGAAAAACTGTTTTTT. The chain combines TRBV27 with TRBJ1-4; D gene ambiguous. Trimming removed 6 bases at V and 5 bases at J, with 16 bases between. The CDR3 loop spans 15 amino acids. CDR1 MNHEY and CDR2 SMNVEV come from the germline V gene (reference sequence). The entire variable domain, with the rest obtained from reference TRBV27 and TRBJ1-4, is as follows: EAQVTQNPRYLITVTGKKLTVTCSQNMNHEYMSWYRQDPGLGLRQIYYSMNVEVTDKGDVPEGYKVSRKEKRNFPLILESPSPNQTSLYFCASRSSDRENEKLFFGSGTQLSVL.

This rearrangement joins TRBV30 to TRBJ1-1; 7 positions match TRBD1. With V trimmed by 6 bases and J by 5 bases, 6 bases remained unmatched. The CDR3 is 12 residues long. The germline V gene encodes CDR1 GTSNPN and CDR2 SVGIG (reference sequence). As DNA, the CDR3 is TGTGCCTGTTCCCCAGGGGGGACTGAAGCTTTCTTT. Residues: CACSPGGTEAFF.

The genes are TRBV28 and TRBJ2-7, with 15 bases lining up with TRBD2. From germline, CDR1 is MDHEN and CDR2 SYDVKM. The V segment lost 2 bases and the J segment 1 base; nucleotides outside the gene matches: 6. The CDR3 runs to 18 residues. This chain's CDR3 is CASSLRAGTSGRSYEQYF. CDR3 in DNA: TGTGCCAGCAGTTTACGGGCGGGGACTAGCGGGAGGTCCTACGAGCAGTACTTC.

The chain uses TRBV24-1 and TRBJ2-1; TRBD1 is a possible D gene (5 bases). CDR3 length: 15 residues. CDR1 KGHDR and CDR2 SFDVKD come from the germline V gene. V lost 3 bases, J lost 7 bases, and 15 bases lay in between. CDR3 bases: TGTGCCACCAGTGATACCCAATCCCCAGGGAATGAGCAGTTCTTC. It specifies CATSDTQSPGNEQFF.

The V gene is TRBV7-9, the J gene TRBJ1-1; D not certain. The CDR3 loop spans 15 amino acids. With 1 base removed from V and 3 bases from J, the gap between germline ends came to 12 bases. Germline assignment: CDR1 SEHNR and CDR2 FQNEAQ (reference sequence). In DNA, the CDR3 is TGTGCCAGCAGCTTAGGGAGCAGGAGGCACACTGAAGCTTTCTTT. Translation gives CASSLGSRRHTEAFF.

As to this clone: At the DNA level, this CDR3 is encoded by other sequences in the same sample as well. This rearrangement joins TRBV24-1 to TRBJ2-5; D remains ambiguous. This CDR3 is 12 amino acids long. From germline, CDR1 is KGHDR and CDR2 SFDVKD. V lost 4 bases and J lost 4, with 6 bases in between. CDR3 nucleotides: TGTGCCACCAGTGACCTAGGAGAGACCCAGTACTTC. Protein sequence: CATSDLGETQYF.

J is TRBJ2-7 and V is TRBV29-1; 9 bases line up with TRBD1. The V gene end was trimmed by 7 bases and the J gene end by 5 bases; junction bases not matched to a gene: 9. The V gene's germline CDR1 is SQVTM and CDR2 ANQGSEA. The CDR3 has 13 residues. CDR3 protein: CSARRQGGDEQYF. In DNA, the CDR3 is TGCAGCGCCCGAAGACAGGGGGGAGACGAGCAGTACTTC.

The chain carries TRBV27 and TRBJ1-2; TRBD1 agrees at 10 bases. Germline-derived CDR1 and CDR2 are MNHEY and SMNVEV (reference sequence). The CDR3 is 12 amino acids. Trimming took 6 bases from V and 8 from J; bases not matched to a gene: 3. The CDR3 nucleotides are TGTGCCAGCAGGACAGGGGGCTTGGGCTACACCTTC. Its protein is CASRTGGLGYTF.

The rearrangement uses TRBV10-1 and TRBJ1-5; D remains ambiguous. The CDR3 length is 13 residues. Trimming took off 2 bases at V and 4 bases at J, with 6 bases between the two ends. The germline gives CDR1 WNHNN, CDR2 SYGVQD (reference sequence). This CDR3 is CASSEGGNQPQHF. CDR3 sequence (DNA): TGCGCCAGCAGTGAGGGAGGGAATCAGCCCCAGCATTTT.

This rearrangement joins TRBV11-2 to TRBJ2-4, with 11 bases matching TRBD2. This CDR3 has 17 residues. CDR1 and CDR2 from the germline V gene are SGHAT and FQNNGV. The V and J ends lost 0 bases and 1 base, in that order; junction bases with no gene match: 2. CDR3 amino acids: CASSLDTSGSAKNIQYF. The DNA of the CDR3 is TGTGCCAGCAGCTTAGATACTAGCGGGAGCGCCAAAAACATTCAGTACTTC.

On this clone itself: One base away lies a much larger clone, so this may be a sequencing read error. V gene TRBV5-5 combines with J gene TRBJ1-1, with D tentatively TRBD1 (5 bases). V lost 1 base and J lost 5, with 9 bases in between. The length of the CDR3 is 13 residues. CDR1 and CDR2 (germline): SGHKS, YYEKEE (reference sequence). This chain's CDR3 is CASSLSGGTEAFF. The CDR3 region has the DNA TGTGCCAGCAGCTTGTCCGGGGGAACTGAAGCTTTCTTT.

Here the CDR3 reads CASRSVRGSYEQYF. The CDR3 DNA sequence: TGCGCCAGCAGGTCCGTTAGGGGATCCTACGAGCAGTACTTC. This chain joins TRBV10-2 and TRBJ2-7, with D maybe TRBD1 (5 bases). The CDR3 contains 14 residues. Trimming cost V 6 bases and J 1 base, with 13 bases left between them. Germline lookup yields CDR1 WSHSY and CDR2 SAAADI.

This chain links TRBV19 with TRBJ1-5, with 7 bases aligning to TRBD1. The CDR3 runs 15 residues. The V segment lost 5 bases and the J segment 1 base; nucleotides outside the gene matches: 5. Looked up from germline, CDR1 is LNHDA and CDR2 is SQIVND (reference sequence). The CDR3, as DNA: TGTGCCAGTAGTGACACAGGGGTAAGCAATCAGCCCCAGCATTTT. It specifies CASSDTGVSNQPQHF.

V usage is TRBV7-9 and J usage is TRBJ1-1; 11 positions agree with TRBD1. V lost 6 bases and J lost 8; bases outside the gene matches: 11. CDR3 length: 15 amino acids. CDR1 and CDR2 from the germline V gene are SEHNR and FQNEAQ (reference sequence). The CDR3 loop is CASSEGTGGSSEAFF. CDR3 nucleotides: TGTGCCAGCAGTGAGGGGACAGGGGGTTCGAGCGAAGCTTTCTTT.

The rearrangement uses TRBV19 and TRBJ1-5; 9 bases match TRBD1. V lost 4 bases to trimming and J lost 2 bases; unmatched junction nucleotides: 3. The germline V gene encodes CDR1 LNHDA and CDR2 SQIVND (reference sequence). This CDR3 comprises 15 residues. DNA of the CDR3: TGTGCCAGTAGTACCCGGACAGGGGGCAATCAGCCCCAGCATTTT. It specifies CASSTRTGGNQPQHF.

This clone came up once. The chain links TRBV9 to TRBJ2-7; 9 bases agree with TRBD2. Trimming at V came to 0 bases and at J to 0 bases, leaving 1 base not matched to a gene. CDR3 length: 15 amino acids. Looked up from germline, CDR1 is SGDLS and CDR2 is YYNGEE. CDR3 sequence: CASSVASGTSYEQYF. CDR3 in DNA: TGTGCCAGCAGCGTAGCTAGCGGGACCTCCTACGAGCAGTACTTC.

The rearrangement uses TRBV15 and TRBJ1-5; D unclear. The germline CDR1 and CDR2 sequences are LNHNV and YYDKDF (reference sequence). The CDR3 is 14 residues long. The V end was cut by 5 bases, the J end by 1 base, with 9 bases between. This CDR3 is CATSVPYSNQPQHF. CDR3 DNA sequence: TGTGCCACCAGCGTACCCTACAGCAATCAGCCCCAGCATTTT.

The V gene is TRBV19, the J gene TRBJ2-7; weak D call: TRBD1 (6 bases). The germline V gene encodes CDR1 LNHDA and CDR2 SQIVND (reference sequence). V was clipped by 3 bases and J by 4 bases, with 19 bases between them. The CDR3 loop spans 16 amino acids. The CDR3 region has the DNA TGTGCCAGTAGTATCTCTATGGCAGGGGCGAAATACGAGCAGTACTTC. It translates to CASSISMAGAKYEQYF.

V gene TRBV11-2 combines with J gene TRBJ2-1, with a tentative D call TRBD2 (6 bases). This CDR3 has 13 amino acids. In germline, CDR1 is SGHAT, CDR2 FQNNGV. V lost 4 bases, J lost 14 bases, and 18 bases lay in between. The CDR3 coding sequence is TGTGCCAGCAGCTCGAGCCGGACAAGGGAGGAGTTCTTC. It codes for CASSSSRTREEFF.